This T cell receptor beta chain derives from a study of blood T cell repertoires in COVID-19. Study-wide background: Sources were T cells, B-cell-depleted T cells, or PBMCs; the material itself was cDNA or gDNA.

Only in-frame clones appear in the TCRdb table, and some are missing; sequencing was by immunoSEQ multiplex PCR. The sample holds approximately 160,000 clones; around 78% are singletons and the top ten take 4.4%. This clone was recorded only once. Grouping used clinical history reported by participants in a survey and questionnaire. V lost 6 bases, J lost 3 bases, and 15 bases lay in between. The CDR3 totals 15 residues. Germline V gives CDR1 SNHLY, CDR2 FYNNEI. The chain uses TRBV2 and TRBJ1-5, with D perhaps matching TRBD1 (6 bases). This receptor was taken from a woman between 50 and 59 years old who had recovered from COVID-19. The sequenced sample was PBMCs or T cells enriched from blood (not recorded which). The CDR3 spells CASRWGQGYNQPQHF. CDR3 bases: TGTGCCAGCAGGTGGGGGCAGGGGTACAATCAGCCCCAGCATTTT.